This T cell receptor beta chain was captured in a study of shared clonotypes between healthy human individuals. Study results and caveats: Few donors restricted represented genetic and exposure-history diversity.

The CDR3 covers 15 residues. Germline CDR1 reads ENHRY; CDR2 reads SYGVKD. V dropped 3 bases and J dropped 6; count of bases not matched to a gene: 7. Of note for this clone: Its antigen is not known.

The method was immunoSEQ multiplex PCR; TCRdb's version includes in-frame clones alone and lacks a portion of them. This sample has hundreds of thousands of clones, with 90% to 97% found just once. The naive CD8 population came from CD45RO-negative cells selected for CCR7, without terminally differentiated effector memory CD45RA+ cells. Sequenced input: naive CD8+ T cells sorted from blood. The chain combines TRBV10-3 with TRBJ2-1; 8 bases are a match to TRBD1. This sequence originates from a woman in her twenties or thirties in good health. CDR3 nucleotide sequence: TGTGCCATCAGTGACCGGGACAGGCGACCCAATGAGCAGTTCTTC. This sequence encodes CAISDRDRRPNEQFF.